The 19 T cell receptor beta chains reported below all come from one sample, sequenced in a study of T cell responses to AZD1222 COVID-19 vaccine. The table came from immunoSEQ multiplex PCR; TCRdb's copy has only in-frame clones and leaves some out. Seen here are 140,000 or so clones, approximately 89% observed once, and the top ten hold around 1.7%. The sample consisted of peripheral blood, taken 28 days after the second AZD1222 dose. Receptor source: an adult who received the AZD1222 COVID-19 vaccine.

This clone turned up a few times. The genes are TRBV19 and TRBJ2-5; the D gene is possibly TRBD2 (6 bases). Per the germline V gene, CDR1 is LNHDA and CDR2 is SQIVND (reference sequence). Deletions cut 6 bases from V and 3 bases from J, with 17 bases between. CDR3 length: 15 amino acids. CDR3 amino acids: CASRALRSGEETQYF. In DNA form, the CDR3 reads TGTGCCAGTAGGGCTCTTCGGTCGGGAGAAGAGACCCAGTACTTC.

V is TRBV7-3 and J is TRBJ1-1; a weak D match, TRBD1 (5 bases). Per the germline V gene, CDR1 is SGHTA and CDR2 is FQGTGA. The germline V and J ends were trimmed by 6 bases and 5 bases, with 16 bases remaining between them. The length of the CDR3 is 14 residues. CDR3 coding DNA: TGTGCCAGCAGTTCCCAGGGTGGGGGAACTGAAGCTTTCTTT. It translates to CASSSQGGGTEAFF.

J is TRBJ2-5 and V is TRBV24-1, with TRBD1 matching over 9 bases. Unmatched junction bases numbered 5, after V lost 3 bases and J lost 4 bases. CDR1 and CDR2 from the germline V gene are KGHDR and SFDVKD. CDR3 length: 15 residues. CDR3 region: CATSDTSTGGETQYF. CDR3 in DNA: TGTGCCACCAGTGATACCTCGACAGGGGGAGAGACCCAGTACTTC.

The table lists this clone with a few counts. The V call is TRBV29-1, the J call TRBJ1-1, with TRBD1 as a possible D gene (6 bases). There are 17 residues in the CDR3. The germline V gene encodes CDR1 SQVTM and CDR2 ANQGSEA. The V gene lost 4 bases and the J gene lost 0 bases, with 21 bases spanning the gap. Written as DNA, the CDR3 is TGCAGCGTTGGTCCTGGGCAGGGGTCGATAATGAACACTGAAGCTTTCTTT. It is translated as CSVGPGQGSIMNTEAFF.

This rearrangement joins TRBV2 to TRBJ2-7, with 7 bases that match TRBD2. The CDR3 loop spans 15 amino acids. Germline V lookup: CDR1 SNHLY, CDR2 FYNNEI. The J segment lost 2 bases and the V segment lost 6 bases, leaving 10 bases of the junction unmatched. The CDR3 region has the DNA TGTGCCAGCAGCCCGGAGGGACTACCAACCTACGAGCAGTACTTC. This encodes CASSPEGLPTYEQYF. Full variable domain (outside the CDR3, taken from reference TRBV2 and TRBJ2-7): EPEVTQTPSHQVTQMGQEVILRCVPISNHLYFYWYRQILGQKVEFLVSFYNNEISEKSEIFDDQFSVERPDGSNFTLKIRSTKLEDSAMYFCASSPEGLPTYEQYFGPGTRLTVT.

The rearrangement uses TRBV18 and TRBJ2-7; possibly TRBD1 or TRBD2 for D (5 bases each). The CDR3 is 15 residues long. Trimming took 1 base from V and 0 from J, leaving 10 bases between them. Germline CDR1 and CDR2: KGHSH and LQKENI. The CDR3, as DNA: TGTGCCAGCTCACCACAGAAGGGGACCTCCTACGAGCAGTACTTC. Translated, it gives CASSPQKGTSYEQYF. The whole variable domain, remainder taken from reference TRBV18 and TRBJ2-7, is NAGVMQNPRHLVRRRGQEARLRCSPMKGHSHVYWYRQLPEEGLKFMVYLQKENIIDESGMPKERFSAEFPKEGPSILRIQQVVRGDSAAYFCASSPQKGTSYEQYFGPGTRLTVT.

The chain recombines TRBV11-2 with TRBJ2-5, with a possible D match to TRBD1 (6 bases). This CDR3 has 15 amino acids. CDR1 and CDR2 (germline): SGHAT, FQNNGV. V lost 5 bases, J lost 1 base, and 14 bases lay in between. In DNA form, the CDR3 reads TGTGCCAGCAGCCCCGTAACAGGGAGCCAAGAGACCCAGTACTTC. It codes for CASSPVTGSQETQYF.

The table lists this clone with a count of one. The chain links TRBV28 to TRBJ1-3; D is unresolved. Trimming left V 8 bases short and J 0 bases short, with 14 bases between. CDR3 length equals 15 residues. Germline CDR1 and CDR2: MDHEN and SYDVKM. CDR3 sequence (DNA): TGTGCCAGCCGCGGCGGCGGACCCTCTGGAAACACCATATATTTT. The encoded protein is CASRGGGPSGNTIYF.

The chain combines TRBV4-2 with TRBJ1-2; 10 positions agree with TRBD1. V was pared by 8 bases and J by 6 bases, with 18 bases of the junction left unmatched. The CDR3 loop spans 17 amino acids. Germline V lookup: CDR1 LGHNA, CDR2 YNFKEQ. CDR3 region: CASEVGTGVAVSDGYTF. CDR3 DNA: TGTGCCAGCGAAGTTGGGACAGGGGTGGCCGTGTCGGATGGCTACACCTTC.

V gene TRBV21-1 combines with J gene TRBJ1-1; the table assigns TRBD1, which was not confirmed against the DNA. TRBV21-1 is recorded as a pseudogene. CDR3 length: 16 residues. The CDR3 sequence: CASSKVRLQAQPEAFF. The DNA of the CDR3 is TGTGCCAGCAGCAAAGTGCGTCTGCAGGCCCAGCCTGAAGCTTTCTTT.

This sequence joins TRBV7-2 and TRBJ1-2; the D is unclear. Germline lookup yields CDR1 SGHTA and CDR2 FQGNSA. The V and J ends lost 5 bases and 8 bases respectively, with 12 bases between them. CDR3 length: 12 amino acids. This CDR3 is CASSRPLRGYTF. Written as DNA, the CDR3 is TGTGCCAGCAGCCGTCCCCTCCGGGGCTACACCTTC.

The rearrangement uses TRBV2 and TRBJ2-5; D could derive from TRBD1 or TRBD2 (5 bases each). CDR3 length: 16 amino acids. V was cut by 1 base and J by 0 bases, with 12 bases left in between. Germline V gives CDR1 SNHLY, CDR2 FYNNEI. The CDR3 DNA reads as TGTGCCAGCAGTGAAGGGGGGTCCTGGTACCAAGAGACCCAGTACTTC. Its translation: CASSEGGSWYQETQYF.

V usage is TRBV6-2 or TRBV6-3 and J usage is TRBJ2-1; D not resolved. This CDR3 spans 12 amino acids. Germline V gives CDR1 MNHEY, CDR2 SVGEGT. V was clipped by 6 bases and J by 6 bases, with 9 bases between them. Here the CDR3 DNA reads TGTGCCAGCAGCCCGCAACGCAATGAGCAGTTCTTC. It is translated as CASSPQRNEQFF.

In DNA form, the CDR3 reads TGCGCCAGCGGGAGGACAGGGGCCTCCTACGAGCAGTACTTC. Amino acid sequence: CASGRTGASYEQYF. The gene calls are TRBV5-1 and TRBJ2-7; 9 bases are a match to TRBD1. The germline V gene has CDR1 SGHRS and CDR2 YFSETQ. The CDR3 is 14 residues long. Trimming took 7 bases from V and 0 from J; bases not matched to a gene: 5.

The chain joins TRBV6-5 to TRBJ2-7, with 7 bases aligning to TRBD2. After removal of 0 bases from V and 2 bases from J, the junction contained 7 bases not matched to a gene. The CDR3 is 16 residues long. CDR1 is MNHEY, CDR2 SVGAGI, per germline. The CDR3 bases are TGTGCCAGCAGTTACTCTTCTAGCGGACGTACCTACGAGCAGTACTTC. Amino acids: CASSYSSSGRTYEQYF.

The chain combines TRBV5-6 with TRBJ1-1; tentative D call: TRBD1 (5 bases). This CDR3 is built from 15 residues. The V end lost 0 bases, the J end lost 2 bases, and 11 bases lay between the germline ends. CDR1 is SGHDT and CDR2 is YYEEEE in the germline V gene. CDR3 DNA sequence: TGTGCCAGCAGCTTGGGAGCTGGGGGAAACACTGAAGCTTTCTTT. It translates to CASSLGAGGNTEAFF.

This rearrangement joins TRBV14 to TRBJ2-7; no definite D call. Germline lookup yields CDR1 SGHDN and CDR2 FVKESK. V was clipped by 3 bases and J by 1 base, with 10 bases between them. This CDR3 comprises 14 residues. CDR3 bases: TGTGCCAGCAGCCATAGTCCAGGTTCCTACGAGCAGTACTTC. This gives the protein CASSHSPGSYEQYF.

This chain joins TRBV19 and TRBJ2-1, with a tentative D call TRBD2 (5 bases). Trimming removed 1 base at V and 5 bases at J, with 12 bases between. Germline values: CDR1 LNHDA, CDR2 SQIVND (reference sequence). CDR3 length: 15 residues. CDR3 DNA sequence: TGTGCCAGTAGTATAGGCGACCGGGAAGACAATGAGCAGTTCTTC. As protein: CASSIGDREDNEQFF.

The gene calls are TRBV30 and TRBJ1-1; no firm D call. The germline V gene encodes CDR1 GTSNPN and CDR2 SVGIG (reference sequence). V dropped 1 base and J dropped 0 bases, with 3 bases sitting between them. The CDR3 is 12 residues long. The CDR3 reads CAWSALNTEAFF. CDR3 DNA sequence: TGTGCCTGGAGTGCCCTGAACACTGAAGCTTTCTTT.